This T cell receptor beta chain was recorded in a study of cytomegalovirus exposure and HLA in healthy donors (dated by TCRdb to 2016 to 2017). Context from the whole study: An earlier analysis of approximately 590 of the donors reported 250 to 350 Gb of sequence data and around 120 million unique TCR beta sequences from roughly 180 million T cells. An early release that covered some 630 HLA-typed donors contained 300 to 350 gigabases of sequencing data and 65 million to 100 million unique TCR sequences. Of the approximately 370 genotyped donors, more than 75% were placed in the genetic ancestry cluster associated with self-reported Caucasian donors. The study aimed to test whether cataloging public T cell receptors could reveal signatures of past pathogen exposure. The study profiled the T cell repertoires of more than 500 subjects by immunosequencing and related them to cytomegalovirus serostatus. In addition to the first cohort of 666 subjects, a separate validation cohort of approximately 130 different subjects was used. To predict cytomegalovirus infection status, the study brought together high-throughput TCR immunosequencing, statistical association of individual TCRs with disease status, and machine learning. A later analysis re-analyzed previously published TCR beta repertoires from approximately 670 donors and added high-resolution HLA genotyping to study TCR occurrence patterns. Rather than drawing on any new phenotypic data, the later analysis identified candidate immune exposures from TCR beta sequences and the way those sequences occurred across donors. In an earlier analysis of 587 of the donors, high-throughput TCR beta sequencing was used to judge whether each TCR beta V gene segment behaved as functional or pseudogenic. Donor age, sex, ethnicity and CMV serostatus were compiled together with the repertoire data. In a later genetic analysis, genome-wide SNP genotypes for about three fifths of the 666 donors were used, and that subset was treated as a discovery cohort. All discovery cohort repertoires had been generated on a single sequencing platform. HLA typing included class I and class II loci at four-digit resolution. The number of typed donors differed by locus: roughly 620-630 for A, B, C, DRB1 and DQB1; about 520 for DQA1; approximately 600 for DPA1; and roughly 490 for DPB1. Several DR-DQ haplotypes were handled as single units for association and clustering because linkage in the cohort was strong. Among around 400 genotyped donors of the cohort, an average of around 240,000 unique TCR beta nucleotide sequences were sequenced per donor, roughly 18% of them non-productive.

In total, fewer than 750 healthy bone marrow donors made up the cohort. All cohort members were sampled while nominally healthy, although unrecorded immune exposures were likely present. The donor tested CMV seronegative and was one of the 352 seronegative cohort members. Every donor gave a peripheral blood sample, and the peripheral blood mononuclear cells from that sample were used for TCR beta sequencing. The Qiagen DNeasy Blood Extraction Kit was used to extract genomic DNA from the blood cell samples. General study outcomes and caveats: Linkage disequilibrium might explain the correlated functional status among segregating V segments, but an unknown experimental factor could not be ruled out. A further reported finding was that TCR beta sequences accurately predicted the HLA-A and HLA-B alleles for most subjects in the first cohort. Some IMGT-functional V segments, including TRBV6-2 and TRBV6-3, could not be told apart with the 87-base-pair reads, so those segments were excluded. In a later analysis, TCR association rates were found to vary across HLA loci, with the most associated TCRs seen for DRB1 alleles and the fewest for HLA-C alleles. A later analysis associated about 17,000 TCR beta sequences with specific HLA alleles at a false discovery rate of 0.05. The study gave a list of more than 150 TCR beta chains associated with cytomegalovirus. According to a later genetic analysis, donors in an Asian-associated ancestry cluster had fewer N-insertions in productive TCRs than the approximately 700-donor mean. Assigning TCR associations to individual alleles was difficult when HLA alleles, especially DR and DQ, strongly co-occurred. V-gene and J-gene trimming of TCR beta chains was associated with a missense DCLRE1C variant in a later genetic analysis, and the association was replicated in an independent cohort. In an earlier analysis of fewer than 750 of the donors, most TCR beta V segments were observed in productive rearrangements about 90% or about 30% of the time, broadly matching IMGT annotations. Because HLA typing was unavailable for some donors at each locus, only the typed subset was used in association tests. Most TCR sequences were observed very rarely across donors, whereas some public TCRs were present in many individuals. A few of the identified cytomegalovirus-associated TCR beta chains were confirmed in vitro to be specific for cytomegalovirus antigens. Roughly uniform sequencing depth across donors was assumed in presence/absence analyses, although this assumption may not hold. In a later analysis, several top co-occurrence clusters were reported to appear linked to parvovirus B19, influenza, CMV and Epstein-Barr virus. The classifier was reported to diagnose cytomegalovirus status with high specificity and sensitivity in both the original cohort and the validation cohort. Compared with equally common non-associated chains, HLA-associated TCR beta chains in a later analysis were more clonally expanded and had lower generation probabilities. Because counts were too low, roughly 17 rarely observed V segments, including chromosome 9 orphons, were left out of the earlier analysis of 500 to 650 of the donors. According to the authors, the approach could potentially be generalized to other disease states and immunological phenotypes. The only immune exposure information available for the cohort was CMV serostatus. A cluster of highly shared sequence variants was judged likely to represent a technical artifact of the sequencing pipeline. A later analysis found that most CMV-associated TCR beta chains appeared HLA-restricted, with HLA associations seemingly driven largely by CMV exposure. The cohort was sequenced for TCR beta chains only, and without alpha or paired-chain data the features that could be detected were limited.

Worth noting for this clone: Its antigen is not yet known. Nothing much larger sits one base from this clone, and base qualities are not available.

CDR3 length: 14 amino acids, cysteine to phenylalanine. Only the CDR3 portion is preserved as DNA: 42 bases, with reading frame beginning at the first base. CDR1 and CDR2, per the germline V gene, are MGHDK and SYGVNS. The V end loses 2 bases and the J end loses 5 bases, and a stretch of 12 bases separates them. Library method: the immunoSEQ multiplex PCR assay. The multiplex PCR relied on a mix of 60 forward primers for TCR Vbeta segments and 13 reverse primers for TCR Jbeta segments. A multiplex PCR assay on genomic DNA amplified the CDR3 region of rearranged TCR beta genes. On the Illumina HiSeq System, the amplified TCR beta libraries were sequenced as 87-base-pair reads. In the paper's pipeline: A later analysis counted 75 million to 100 million unique TCR beta chains across the 640 or so repertoires, and approximately 11 million of these chains were shared by at least two donors. Raw reads were error-corrected and collapsed into unique sequences by a nearest-neighbor algorithm in which closely related sequences were merged to remove PCR and sequencing errors. Alignment of CDR3 sequences to IMGT reference sequences was used to assign V, D and J gene segments. For a sequence to be retained, at least a six-nucleotide match to both a V gene segment and a J gene segment was required. A rearrangement counted as productive if the CDR3 had no stop codons and remained in frame with V and J, and every other rearrangement counted as non-productive. Following IMGT convention, CDR3 was defined as the stretch from the second conserved V-encoded cysteine up to the conserved J-encoded phenylalanine. Sequences without an unambiguous match to a single V gene segment were excluded from the earlier analysis of approximately 560 of the donors. An earlier analysis of 587 of the donors classified V segments as functional when productive rearrangements were above 56.7% and as segregating when the standard deviation between donors was above 5%. To diagnose cytomegalovirus status from the catalog of TCR beta chain sequences, a statistical classification framework was built. A later analysis assigned V and J genes by comparing TCR nucleotide sequences with IMGT/GENE-DB human TR gene sequences. Using the TCRdist pipeline, a later analysis assigned CDR3 sequences along with most-parsimonious VDJ recombination scenarios. A later analysis defined each TCR beta chain by its CDR3 amino acid sequence plus V-gene family, and excluded reads lacking a unique V-gene family. In a later analysis, approximately 640 highly shared, low-generation-probability nucleotide sequences were removed to address suspected cross-contamination and a sequencing artifact. A later analysis calculated a clonal expansion index for each public chain from normalized within-repertoire ranks of inferred template counts. In a later analysis, generation probabilities were computed using a VDJ recombination model fitted to out-of-frame rearrangements, and the results were checked against IGoR. Hypergeometric tests were used in a later analysis to score TCR-TCR, TCR-HLA and TCR-CMV co-occurrence, with a repertoire-size bias correction applied to the TCR pairs. False discovery rates were estimated in a later analysis by permuting HLA or CMV assignments 20 times. In a later analysis, co-occurring TCRs were grouped using DBSCAN, with TCRdist sequence similarity added in when clustering inside HLA-allele-positive subsets. Co-occurrence clustering excluded repertoires with fewer than 30,000 or more than 120,000 public chains, plus five with anomalous nucleotide sharing. The immuneACCESS repertoire file appears here via TCRdb, limited to in-frame rearrangements. These files lack a portion of the clones; in checked studies, under half of the deficit traces to unresolved V genes, and the cause of the others is not known. V, J and clone size derive from that table, while D and trimming were established from the DNA sequence. Across this sample there are about 160,000 clones, with 84% seen only once. The leading ten clones occupy roughly 1.9% of the sample.

The V and J genes are TRBV25-1 and TRBJ2-5; tentative D gene TRBD1, with 6 bases matching. The sequence was collected from a man between 18 and 35 years old in good health and CMV-seronegative. The sequencing sample was made of PBMCs. The sequenced DNA: TGTGCCAGCAGTGAAACAGGGCAGACGGAGACCCAGTACTTC. Its protein product is CASSETGQTETQYF.